This record looks at one T cell receptor (beta chain) sequence and its context. The antigen remains undetermined. Generated by immunoSEQ multiplex PCR, the TCRdb table keeps only in-frame clones and is missing some. The data show 53,000 or so clones, 65% to 85% seen once. The sample belongs to a study of radiotherapy plus CTLA-4 blockade in lung cancer. Study-wide results and caveats: In blood, tumor-derived TCR clones expanded after radiotherapy plus ipilimumab.

The CDR3 extends over 13 amino acids. Germline V lookup: CDR1 LGHNA, CDR2 YSLEER. V was pared by 8 bases and J by 2 bases, with 12 bases between. J is TRBJ1-1 and V is TRBV4-3; D unresolved. This clonotype originated in a human donor with non-small cell lung cancer who had stable disease on radiotherapy plus ipilimumab. The source was peripheral blood, collected from a patient treated with radiotherapy plus ipilimumab. The CDR3 spells CASGKKVNTEAFF. CDR3 nucleotides: TGCGCCAGCGGGAAAAAGGTAAACACTGAAGCTTTCTTT.